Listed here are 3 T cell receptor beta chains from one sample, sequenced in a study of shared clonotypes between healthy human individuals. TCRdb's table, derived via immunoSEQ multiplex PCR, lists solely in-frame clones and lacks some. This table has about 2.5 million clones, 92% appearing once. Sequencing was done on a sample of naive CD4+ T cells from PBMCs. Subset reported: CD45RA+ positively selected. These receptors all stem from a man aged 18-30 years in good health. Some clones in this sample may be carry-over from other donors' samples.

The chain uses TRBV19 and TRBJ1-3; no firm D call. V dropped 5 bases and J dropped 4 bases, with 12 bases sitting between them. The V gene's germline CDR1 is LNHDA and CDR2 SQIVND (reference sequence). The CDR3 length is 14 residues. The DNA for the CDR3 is TGTGCCAGTAGTCTTACTCGGATCGGAAACACCATATATTTT. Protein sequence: CASSLTRIGNTIYF.

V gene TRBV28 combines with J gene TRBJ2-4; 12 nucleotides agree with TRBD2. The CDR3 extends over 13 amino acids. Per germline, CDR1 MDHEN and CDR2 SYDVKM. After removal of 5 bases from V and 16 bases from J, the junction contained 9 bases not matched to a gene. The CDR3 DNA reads TGTGCCAGCAGTACTCTAGCGGGAGGGCCTTTCTACTTC. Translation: CASSTLAGGPFYF.

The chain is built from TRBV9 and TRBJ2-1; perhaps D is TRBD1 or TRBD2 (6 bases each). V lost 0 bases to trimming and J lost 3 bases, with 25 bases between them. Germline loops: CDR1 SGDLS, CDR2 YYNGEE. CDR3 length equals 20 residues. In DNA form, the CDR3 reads TGTGCCAGCAGCGTAGTTGGAGGGGGGCGTTTGCGGACCCTCTACAATGAGCAGTTCTTC. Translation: CASSVVGGGRLRTLYNEQFF.